Each of the 11 T cell receptor beta chains below was sequenced from the same sample in a study of blood T cell repertoires in COVID-19. The table came from immunoSEQ multiplex PCR; TCRdb's copy has only in-frame clones and leaves some out. The sample yields 300,000 to 350,000 clones, almost 90% seen once. Sequenced: peripheral blood. The receptors derive from a woman between 65 and 79 years old with COVID-19, enrolled during active disease.

The V and J genes are TRBV21-1 and TRBJ2-7; the DNA was not compared with TRBD1, the D call given in the table. TRBV21-1 is flagged as a pseudogene. The CDR3 covers 13 residues. The CDR3 DNA sequence: TGTGCCAGCAGGGGAGCAGGGGCATACGAGCAGTACTTC. Translated, it gives CASRGAGAYEQYF.

The count of this clone is one. The genes are TRBV14 and TRBJ2-3; TRBD2 agrees at 9 bases. The germline V gene encodes CDR1 SGHDN and CDR2 FVKESK. This CDR3 region has 19 residues. Trimming at V came to 0 bases and at J to 2 bases, leaving 12 bases not matched to a gene. The CDR3 DNA follows: TGTGCCAGCAGCCAAGAAGGTCCCCCATTAGCGGGGGTCACAGATACGCAGTATTTT. As protein: CASSQEGPPLAGVTDTQYF.

This chain joins TRBV4-1 and TRBJ2-7, with TRBD2 identical over 9 bases. CDR3 length equals 15 residues. V dropped 4 bases and J dropped 3; count of bases not matched to a gene: 7. Germline loops: CDR1 MGHRA, CDR2 YSYEKL. CDR3 sequence (DNA): TGCGCCAGCAGCCTCCAAGGCGGGGGGGGCTACGAGCAGTACTTC. Translating it yields CASSLQGGGGYEQYF.

The rearrangement links TRBV4-1 to TRBJ2-7; 7 bases fit TRBD1. The CDR3 runs 15 residues. V dropped 3 bases and J dropped 1; count of bases not matched to a gene: 6. Germline V gene lookup returns CDR1 MGHRA and CDR2 YSYEKL. CDR3 protein: CASSHETGLSYEQYF. Written as DNA, the CDR3 is TGCGCCAGCAGCCACGAGACAGGGTTATCCTACGAGCAGTACTTC.

The J gene is TRBJ2-2, the V gene TRBV30; 11 nucleotides align to TRBD2. Germline assignment: CDR1 GTSNPN and CDR2 SVGIG (reference sequence). V lost 2 bases and J lost 2; bases outside the gene matches: 10. CDR3 size: 18 residues. This chain's CDR3 is CAWSSEGTSGYNTGELFF. The CDR3 nucleotides read TGTGCCTGGAGTTCCGAAGGGACTAGCGGATACAACACCGGGGAGCTGTTTTTT.

This chain connects TRBV7-2 to TRBJ1-1; TRBD1 might be the D (5 bases). Germline CDR1 reads SGHTA; CDR2 reads FQGNSA. The CDR3 totals 14 residues. Trimming shortened V by 4 bases and J by 5 bases, and 14 bases separated the two germline ends. Written as DNA, the CDR3 is TGTGCCAGCAGCTCTCAGGGTTTTGGGACTGAAGCTTTCTTT. Protein: CASSSQGFGTEAFF.

The chain couples TRBV18 to TRBJ1-6, with D tentatively TRBD1 (5 bases). V was shortened by 3 bases and J by 9 bases, with 15 bases between the two germline ends. Germline V gene data show CDR1 as KGHSH and CDR2 as LQKENI. The CDR3 totals 15 residues. The DNA for the CDR3 is TGTGCCAGCTCACCCTATAAGCAGGGAGGTTCACCCCTCCACTTT. Encoded protein: CASSPYKQGGSPLHF.

This clone was counted a few times. V is TRBV5-6 and J is TRBJ2-2; TRBD1 matches at 10 bases. The germline CDR1 and CDR2 sequences are SGHDT and YYEEEE. This CDR3 has 15 amino acids. After removal of 2 bases from V and 5 bases from J, the junction contained 3 bases not matched to a gene. The CDR3 DNA sequence: TGTGCCAGCAGCTTCCGGGACAGGGGAACCGGGGAGCTGTTTTTT. This codes for CASSFRDRGTGELFF.

The chain has TRBV28 and TRBJ1-1, with 7 bases identical to TRBD1. This CDR3 is 14 amino acids long. V lost 5 bases to trimming and J lost 6 bases; unmatched junction nucleotides: 9. The V gene's germline CDR1 is MDHEN and CDR2 SYDVKM. CDR3 DNA sequence: TGTGCCAGCAGTCCAACCGACAGGGCCGCTGAAGCTTTCTTT. It codes for CASSPTDRAAEAFF.

The V call is TRBV5-1, the J call TRBJ1-1, with D perhaps matching TRBD1 (6 bases). V lost 0 bases to trimming and J lost 10 bases, with 16 bases between them. CDR3 length equals 14 residues. Germline CDR1 SGHRS, CDR2 YFSETQ. CDR3: CASSLAGGERAAFF. The CDR3 DNA is TGCGCCAGCAGCTTGGCGGGGGGCGAACGGGCAGCTTTCTTT.

This clone was detected a few times. The genes are TRBV10-3 and TRBJ2-5; a weak D match, TRBD2 (7 bases). V lost 4 bases and J lost 0, with 12 bases in between. The CDR3 is 15 residues long. Germline assignment: CDR1 ENHRY and CDR2 SYGVKD. CDR3 in DNA: TGTGCCATCAGTGCGGCGGGGGCGTACCAAGAGACCCAGTACTTC. The encoded protein is CAISAAGAYQETQYF.